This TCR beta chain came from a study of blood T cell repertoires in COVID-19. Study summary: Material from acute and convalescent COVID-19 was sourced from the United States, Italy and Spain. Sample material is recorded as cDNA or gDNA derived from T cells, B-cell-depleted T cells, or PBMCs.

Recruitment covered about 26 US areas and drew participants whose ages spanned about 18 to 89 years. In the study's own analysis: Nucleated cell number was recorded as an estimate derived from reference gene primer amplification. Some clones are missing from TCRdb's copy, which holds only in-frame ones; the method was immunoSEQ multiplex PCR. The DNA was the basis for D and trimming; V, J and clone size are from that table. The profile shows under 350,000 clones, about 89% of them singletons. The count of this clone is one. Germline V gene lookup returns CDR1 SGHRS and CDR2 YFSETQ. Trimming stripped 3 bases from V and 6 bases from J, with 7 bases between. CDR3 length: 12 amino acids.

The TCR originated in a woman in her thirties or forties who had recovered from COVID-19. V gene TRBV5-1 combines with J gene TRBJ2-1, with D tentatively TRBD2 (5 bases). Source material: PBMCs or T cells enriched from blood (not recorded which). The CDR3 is CASSSRGNEQFF. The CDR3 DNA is TGCGCCAGCAGCTCCCGGGGCAATGAGCAGTTCTTC.